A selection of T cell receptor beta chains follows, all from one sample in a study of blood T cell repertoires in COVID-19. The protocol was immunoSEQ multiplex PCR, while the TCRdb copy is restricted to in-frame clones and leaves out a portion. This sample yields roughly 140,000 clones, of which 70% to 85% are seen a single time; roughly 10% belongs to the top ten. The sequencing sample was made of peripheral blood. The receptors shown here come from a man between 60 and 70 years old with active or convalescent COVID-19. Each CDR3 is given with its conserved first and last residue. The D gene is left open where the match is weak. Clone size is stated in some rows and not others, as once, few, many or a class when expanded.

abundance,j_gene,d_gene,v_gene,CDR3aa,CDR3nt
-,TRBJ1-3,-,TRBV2,CASSEGQAGNTIYF,TGTGCCAGCAGTGAAGGACAGGCTGGAAACACCATATATTTT
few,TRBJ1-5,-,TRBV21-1,CASQTLTAQSNQPQHF,TGTGCCAGCCAAACCCTGACAGCGCAATCCAATCAGCCCCAGCATTTT
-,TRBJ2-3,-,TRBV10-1,CASSSRLRTDTQYF,TGCGCCAGCAGTTCCCGACTACGCACAGATACGCAGTATTTT
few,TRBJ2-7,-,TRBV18,CASSPLGSSGEQYF,TGTGCCAGCTCACCCCTGGGTTCCTCGGGGGAGCAGTACTTC
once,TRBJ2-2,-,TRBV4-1,CASSQGRLGGELFF,TGCGCCAGCAGCCAGGGACGACTAGGGGGGGAGCTGTTTTTT
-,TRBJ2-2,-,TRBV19,CASSIQGSNTGELFF,TGTGCCAGTAGTATACAGGGATCGAACACCGGGGAGCTGTTTTTT
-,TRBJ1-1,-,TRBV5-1,CASSLTANTEAFF,TGCGCCAGCAGCTTGACAGCGAACACTGAAGCTTTCTTT
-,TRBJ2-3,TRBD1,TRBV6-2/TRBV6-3,CASSYFRDRVTDTQYF,TGTGCCAGCAGTTACTTTAGGGACAGGGTGACAGATACGCAGTATTTT
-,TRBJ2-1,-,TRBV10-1,CASSESIREYNEQFF,TGCGCCAGCAGTGAGTCGATCCGGGAGTACAATGAGCAGTTCTTC
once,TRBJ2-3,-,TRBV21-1,CASSKDPGGRTNTQYF,TGTGCCAGCAGCAAAGATCCTGGCGGGAGGACGAATACGCAGTATTTT
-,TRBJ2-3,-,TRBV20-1,CSLGRDTQYF,TGCAGCTTGGGGCGAGATACGCAGTATTTT
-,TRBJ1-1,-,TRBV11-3,CASSSLDLDRRNTEAFF,TGTGCCAGCAGCTCCCTAGACTTGGACAGACGGAACACTGAAGCTTTCTTT
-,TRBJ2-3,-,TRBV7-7,CASSSSSLDTQYF,TGTGCCAGCAGCTCTTCTAGCTTAGATACGCAGTATTTT
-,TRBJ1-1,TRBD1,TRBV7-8,CASSSDRGNTEAFF,TGTGCCAGCAGCTCCGACAGGGGGAACACTGAAGCTTTCTTT
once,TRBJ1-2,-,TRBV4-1,CASSQDTIISF,TGCGCCAGCAGCCAAGATACAATCATCTCCTTC
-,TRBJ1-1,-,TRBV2,CASSGLTGNTEAFF,TGTGCCAGCAGTGGTTTGACAGGGAACACTGAAGCTTTCTTT
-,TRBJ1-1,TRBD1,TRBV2,CASSGRGQGADEAFF,TGTGCCAGCAGTGGACGGGGACAGGGGGCGGATGAAGCTTTCTTT
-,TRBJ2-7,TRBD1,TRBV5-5,CASRTTGGSFYEQYF,TGTGCCAGCAGAACCACAGGGGGATCGTTCTACGAGCAGTACTTC
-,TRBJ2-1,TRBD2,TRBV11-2,CASSSKPRDYPYNEQFF,TGTGCCAGCAGCTCCAAGCCCCGGGACTACCCGTACAATGAGCAGTTCTTC
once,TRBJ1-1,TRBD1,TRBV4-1,CASSQQQGANLAGTEAFF,TGCGCCAGCAGCCAACAACAGGGGGCGAACCTGGCAGGCACTGAAGCTTTCTTT
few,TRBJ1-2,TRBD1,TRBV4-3,CASSQANRGEYGYTF,TGCGCCAGCAGCCAAGCGAACAGGGGGGAATATGGCTACACCTTC
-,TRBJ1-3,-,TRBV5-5,CASTTSTSGNTIYF,TGTGCCAGCACCACCTCCACATCTGGAAACACCATATATTTT
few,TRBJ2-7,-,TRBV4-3,CASSQVNRENYEQYF,TGCGCCAGCAGCCAAGTCAACAGGGAGAACTACGAGCAGTACTTC
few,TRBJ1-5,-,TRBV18,CASSPSISNQPQHF,TGTGCCAGCTCACCTTCAATTAGCAATCAGCCCCAGCATTTT
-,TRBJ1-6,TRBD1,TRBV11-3,CASSIRSTGNSPLHF,TGTGCCAGCAGCATAAGGTCGACAGGGAATTCACCCCTCCACTTT
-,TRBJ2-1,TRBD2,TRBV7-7,CASSASGSRLNEQFF,TGTGCCAGCAGCGCTAGCGGGAGCCGGTTGAATGAGCAGTTCTTC
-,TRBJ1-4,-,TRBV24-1,CATSDARRDGLFF,TGTGCCACCAGTGATGCCCGTCGTGACGGGCTGTTTTTT
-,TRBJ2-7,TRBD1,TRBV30,CAWSGQQGQGYYEQYF,TGTGCCTGGAGTGGTCAACAGGGACAGGGATACTACGAGCAGTACTTC
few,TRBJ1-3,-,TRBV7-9,CASSSPGAGNTIYF,TGTGCCAGCAGCTCCCCCGGGGCTGGAAACACCATATATTTT
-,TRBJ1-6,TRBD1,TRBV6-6,CASSRRTGGFDSPLHF,TGTGCCAGCAGTCGCCGGACAGGGGGCTTCGATTCACCCCTCCACTTT
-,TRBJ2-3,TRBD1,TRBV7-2,CASSWGTGGDTQYF,TGTGCCAGCAGCTGGGGGACAGGGGGGGATACGCAGTATTTT
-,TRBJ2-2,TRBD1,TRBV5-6,CASSGGQPLNTGELFF,TGTGCCAGCAGCGGGGGACAGCCATTGAACACCGGGGAGCTGTTTTTT
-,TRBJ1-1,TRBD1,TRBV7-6,CASSKYGVGQGYTEAFF,TGTGCCAGCAGCAAATACGGGGTGGGACAGGGGTACACTGAAGCTTTCTTT
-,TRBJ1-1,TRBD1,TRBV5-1,CASSLQGAWAEAFF,TGCGCCAGCAGCTTACAGGGGGCATGGGCTGAAGCTTTCTTT
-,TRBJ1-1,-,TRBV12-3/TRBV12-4,CASSLGRLEAFF,TGTGCCAGCAGTTTGGGCCGACTAGAGGCTTTCTTT
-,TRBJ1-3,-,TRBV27,CASRTGTSGNTIYF,TGTGCCAGCAGAACAGGGACCTCTGGAAACACCATATATTTT
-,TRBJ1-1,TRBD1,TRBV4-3,CASSQDGTGLGGNTEAFF,TGCGCCAGCAGCCAAGACGGGACAGGGTTGGGAGGCAACACTGAAGCTTTCTTT
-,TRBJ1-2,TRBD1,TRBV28,CASSSTGGGYTF,TGTGCCAGCAGCAGTACAGGGGGTGGCTACACCTTC
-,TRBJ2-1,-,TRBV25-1,CASSPRWAGPLLGNEQFF,TGTGCCAGCAGTCCGAGGTGGGCGGGGCCCCTCCTCGGCAATGAGCAGTTCTTC
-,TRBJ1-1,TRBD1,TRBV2,CASSEDRVSAEAFF,TGTGCCAGCAGTGAGGACAGGGTGTCCGCTGAAGCTTTCTTT
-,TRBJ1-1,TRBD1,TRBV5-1,CASSLVGHRGPDTEAFF,TGCGCCAGCAGCTTGGTCGGGCACAGGGGGCCGGACACTGAAGCTTTCTTT
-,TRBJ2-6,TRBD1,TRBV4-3,CASSPSIPGQGAGANVLTF,TGCGCCAGCAGCCCGAGCATTCCGGGACAGGGGGCCGGGGCCAACGTCCTGACTTTC
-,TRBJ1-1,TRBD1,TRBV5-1,CASSLGGTEGTEAFF,TGCGCCAGCAGCTTGGGTGGGACAGAAGGAACTGAAGCTTTCTTT
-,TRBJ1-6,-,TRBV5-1,CASSPAGSYNSPLHF,TGCGCCAGCAGCCCGGCGGGCTCCTATAATTCACCCCTCCACTTT
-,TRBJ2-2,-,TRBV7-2,CASRGGANTGELFF,TGTGCCAGCAGAGGGGGGGCGAACACCGGGGAGCTGTTTTTT
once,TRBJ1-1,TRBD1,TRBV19,CASTDRVNTEAFF,TGTGCCAGTACCGACAGGGTGAACACTGAAGCTTTCTTT
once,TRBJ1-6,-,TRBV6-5,CASSRDNLSPLHF,TGTGCCAGCAGTAGGGACAACCTGTCACCCCTCCACTTT
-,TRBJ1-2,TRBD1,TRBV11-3,CASSLADRVYNYGYTF,TGTGCCAGCAGCTTAGCCGACAGGGTGTACAACTATGGCTACACCTTC
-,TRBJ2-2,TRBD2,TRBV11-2,CASSQLVAGAQNTGELFF,TGTGCCAGCAGCCAGCTCGTGGCGGGAGCCCAGAACACCGGGGAGCTGTTTTTT
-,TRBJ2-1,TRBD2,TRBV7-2,CASKTSGGARGVNEQFF,TGTGCCAGCAAGACCAGCGGGGGGGCGCGGGGAGTCAATGAGCAGTTCTTC
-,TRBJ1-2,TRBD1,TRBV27,CASSARQGAGYGYTF,TGTGCCAGCAGTGCCCGACAGGGGGCGGGCTATGGCTACACCTTC
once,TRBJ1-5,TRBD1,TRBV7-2,CASSPRTGNQPQHF,TGTGCCAGCAGCCCCCGGACAGGGAATCAGCCCCAGCATTTT
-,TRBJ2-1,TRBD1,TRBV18,CASSRVFGTGSNEQFF,TGTGCCAGCTCCAGAGTGTTCGGGACAGGGTCGAATGAGCAGTTCTTC
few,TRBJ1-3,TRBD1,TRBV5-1,CASSSTGTVGNTIYF,TGCGCCAGCAGCTCAACCGGGACAGTAGGAAACACCATATATTTT
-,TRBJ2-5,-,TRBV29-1,CSAGGTDETQYF,TGCAGCGCTGGCGGGACAGATGAGACCCAGTACTTC
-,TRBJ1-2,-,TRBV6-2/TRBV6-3,CASSYSTGPLSGYTF,TGTGCCAGCAGTTATTCGACAGGCCCTCTGAGTGGCTACACCTTC